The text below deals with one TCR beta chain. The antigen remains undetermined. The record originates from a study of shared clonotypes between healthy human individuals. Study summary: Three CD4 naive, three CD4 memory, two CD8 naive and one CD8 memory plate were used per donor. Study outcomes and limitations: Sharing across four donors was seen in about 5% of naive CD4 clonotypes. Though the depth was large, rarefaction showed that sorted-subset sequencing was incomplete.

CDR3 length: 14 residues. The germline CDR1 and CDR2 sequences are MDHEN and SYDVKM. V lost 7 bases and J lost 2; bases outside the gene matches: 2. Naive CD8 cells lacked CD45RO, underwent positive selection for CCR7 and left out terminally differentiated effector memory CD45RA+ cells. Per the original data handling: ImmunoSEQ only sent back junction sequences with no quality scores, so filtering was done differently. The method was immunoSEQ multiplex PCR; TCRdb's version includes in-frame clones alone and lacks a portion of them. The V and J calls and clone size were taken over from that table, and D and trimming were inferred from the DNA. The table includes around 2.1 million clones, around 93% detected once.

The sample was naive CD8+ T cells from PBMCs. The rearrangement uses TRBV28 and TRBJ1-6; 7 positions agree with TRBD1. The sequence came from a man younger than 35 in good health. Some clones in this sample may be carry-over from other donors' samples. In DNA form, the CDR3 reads TGTGCCAGCAAACAGGGGCCCTATAATTCACCCCTCCACTTT. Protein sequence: CASKQGPYNSPLHF.